These 29 T cell receptor beta chains were sequenced from one sample in a study of T cells in Graves' hyperthyroidism and ophthalmopathy. Template material for amplifying TCR beta CDR3 regions consisted of RNA transcripts. The primer set for the first-round RT-PCR of the TCR CDR3 was HTBI. TCRdb re-analysed the multiplex PCR reads in MiXCR, keeping a single row per CDR3 protein. The sample has hundreds of thousands of distinct CDR3 sequences; about 15% are singletons. Sequences were obtained from blood. These receptors originate from a middle-aged woman with Graves' ophthalmopathy.

The rearrangement uses TRBV6-2 or TRBV6-3 and TRBJ2-2; possibly TRBD1 for D (6 bases). The V and J ends lost 5 bases and 5 bases respectively, with 12 bases between them. The CDR3 sequence is 14 residues long. CDR1 and CDR2 from the germline V gene are MNHEY and SVGEGT. CDR3 loop: CASSLYTGTGELFF. The CDR3 region has the DNA TGTGCCAGCAGTCTTTACACAGGGACCGGGGAGCTGTTTTTT.

This clonotype has a count of ten or more. This sequence joins TRBV28 and TRBJ2-7; D is unclear. In germline, CDR1 is MDHEN, CDR2 SYDVKM. The V and J ends lost 7 bases and 4 bases respectively, with 20 bases between them. The CDR3 totals 15 residues. The CDR3 reads CASISPGGSLYEQYF. The CDR3 DNA sequence: TGTGCCAGCATTTCCCCGGGTGGCAGCCTGTACGAGCAGTACTTC.

This clonotype was seen at least ten times. The rearrangement links TRBV11-2 to TRBJ2-7; weak D call: TRBD2 (5 bases). Germline CDR1 SGHAT, CDR2 FQNNGV. This CDR3 is 16 amino acids long. V lost 3 bases and J 3 bases, leaving 18 bases between the germline ends. CDR3 amino acids: CASSLNLASSRYEQYF. The CDR3 nucleotides are TGTGCCAGCAGCTTGAATTTGGCTAGCTCACGCTACGAGCAGTACTTC. Drawing the rest from reference TRBV11-2 and TRBJ2-7, the complete variable domain is EAGVAQSPRYKIIEKRQSVAFWCNPISGHATLYWYQQILGQGPKLLIQFQNNGVVDDSQLPKDRFSAERLKGVDSTLKIQPAKLEDSAVYLCASSLNLASSRYEQYFGPGTRLTVT.

This rearrangement joins TRBV28 to TRBJ2-7, with a possible D match to TRBD2 (5 bases). Germline V lookup: CDR1 MDHEN, CDR2 SYDVKM. This CDR3 contains 14 residues. V lost 4 bases, J lost 6 bases, and 16 bases lay in between. The CDR3 here is CASSYPGLQSEQYF. CDR3 nucleotide sequence: TGTGCCAGCAGTTACCCCGGACTCCAGAGCGAGCAGTACTTC.

This clonotype was picked up many times. This chain links TRBV5-1 with TRBJ1-2, with TRBD1 identical over 7 bases. From germline, CDR1 is SGHRS and CDR2 YFSETQ. V was pared by 4 bases and J by 0 bases, with 9 bases of the junction left unmatched. The CDR3 contains 16 residues. The CDR3 protein is CASSPFGDRANYGYTF. The CDR3 DNA reads TGCGCCAGCAGCCCCTTCGGGGACAGAGCTAACTATGGCTACACCTTC.

In this sample, this clonotype turned up many times. The chain links TRBV7-8 to TRBJ1-1, with TRBD1 identical over 7 bases. The CDR3 extends over 16 amino acids. CDR1 SGHVS and CDR2 FQNEAQ come from the germline V gene. Losses at the gene ends were 4 bases for V and 0 bases for J; bases not matched to a gene: 8. Here the CDR3 DNA reads TGTGCCAGCAGCTCTGCATCGACAGGGATGAACACTGAAGCTTTCTTT. Protein: CASSSASTGMNTEAFF.

This clonotype has a count of ten or more. The chain is built from TRBV28 and TRBJ2-5; D tentatively fits TRBD1 or TRBD2 (5 bases each). The V end was cut by 5 bases, the J end by 5 bases, with 15 bases between. This CDR3 contains 14 residues. In germline, CDR1 is MDHEN, CDR2 SYDVKM. CDR3 protein: CASSPQGVWETQYF. The CDR3 region has the DNA TGTGCCAGCAGTCCCCAGGGAGTTTGGGAGACCCAGTACTTC.

This clonotype was detected a few times. One base away lies a much larger clone, so this may be a sequencing read error. The rearrangement links TRBV11-2 to TRBJ2-7; 10 nucleotides match TRBD2. From germline, CDR1 is SGHAT and CDR2 FQNNGV. The CDR3 extends over 16 amino acids. CDR3 amino acids: CTSSTRASGSLREQYF. The CDR3, as DNA: TGTACCAGCAGCACGCGGGCTAGCGGGAGTCTCCGCGAGCAGTACTTC.

In its sample, this clonotype was seen many times. The gene calls are TRBV19 and TRBJ2-7, with TRBD1 identical over 11 bases. The CDR3 extends over 16 amino acids. Germline trimming cut 2 bases from V and 5 bases from J; bases unmatched to any gene: 8. CDR1 is LNHDA and CDR2 is SQIVND in the germline V gene (reference sequence). CDR3 coding DNA: TGTGCCAGTAGTATAACCTGGACAGGGGGCACTAACGAGCAGTACTTC. Encoded protein: CASSITWTGGTNEQYF.

This clonotype has at least ten counts. This chain connects TRBV6-5 to TRBJ2-7; weak D call: TRBD2 (6 bases). CDR1 and CDR2 (germline): MNHEY, SVGAGI. The CDR3 extends over 14 amino acids. V lost 6 bases, J lost 7 bases, and 19 bases lay in between. The CDR3 nucleotides read TGTGCCAGCAGCAATCCGGGACTGGGTGGTGAGCAGTACTTC. Protein: CASSNPGLGGEQYF.

There are many counts of this clonotype. The chain recombines TRBV20-1 with TRBJ2-5; 7 positions match TRBD1. CDR3 length equals 13 residues. Germline V lookup: CDR1 DFQATT, CDR2 SNEGSKA (reference sequence). Germline trimming cut 2 bases from V and 2 bases from J; bases unmatched to any gene: 2. CDR3 amino acids: CSARLGQQETQYF. CDR3 nucleotide sequence: TGCAGTGCTAGATTGGGACAGCAAGAGACCCAGTACTTC.

This clonotype was picked up many times. This chain uses TRBV29-1 with TRBJ1-2; 7 nucleotides align to TRBD1. There are 12 residues in the CDR3. Unmatched junction bases numbered 1, after V lost 4 bases and J lost 2 bases. Germline V gives CDR1 SQVTM, CDR2 ANQGSEA. As DNA, the CDR3 is TGCAGCGTTGCGGGACAGAACTATGGCTACACCTTC. Translation gives CSVAGQNYGYTF.

Many counts were recorded for this clonotype. The J gene is TRBJ2-5, the V gene TRBV30; D is possibly TRBD1 (5 bases). The CDR3 is 13 residues long. CDR1 is GTSNPN, CDR2 SVGIG, per germline (reference sequence). Deletions cut 1 base from V and 5 bases from J, with 11 bases between. The CDR3 here is CAWSAGLGETQYF. CDR3 DNA: TGTGCCTGGAGTGCAGGGCTCGGGGAGACCCAGTACTTC. The whole variable domain, filled in from reference TRBV30 and TRBJ2-5, reads SQTIHQWPATLVQPVGSPLSLECTVEGTSNPNLYWYRQAAGRGLQLLFYSVGIGQISSEVPQNLSASRPQDRQFILSSKKLLLSDSGFYLCAWSAGLGETQYFGPGTRLLVL.

This clonotype came up many times. The chain uses TRBV12-3 or TRBV12-4 and TRBJ2-7, with D maybe TRBD1 (5 bases). Trimming took 6 bases from V and 5 from J, leaving 11 bases between them. This CDR3 spans 12 amino acids. CDR3 sequence reads: CASSLRTNEQYF. The CDR3 DNA reads as TGTGCCAGCAGCCTGAGGACAAACGAGCAGTACTTC.

In its sample, this clonotype was seen many times. The chain combines TRBV10-3 with TRBJ2-1; D unclear. Germline CDR1 and CDR2: ENHRY and SYGVKD. This CDR3 region has 15 residues. V gave up 4 bases and J gave up 6 bases, with 16 bases separating them. CDR3 sequence (DNA): TGTGCCATCAGTGTAGTTCCCCAAGGTCCCAATGAGCAGTTCTTC. Translation gives CAISVVPQGPNEQFF.

This clonotype was detected a few times. An end of the junction differs from the germline gene, which may be a read error. V usage is TRBV28 and J usage is TRBJ2-7, with 8 bases that match TRBD2. This CDR3 is 15 amino acids long. Germline-derived CDR1 and CDR2 are MDHEN and SYDVKM. The CDR3 nucleotides are TGTGCCAGCAGTCCGACTAGCGCTATTTCCTACGGGCAGTACTTC. Its translation: CASSPTSAISYGQYF.

This clonotype was detected many times. The genes are TRBV9 and TRBJ2-7, with TRBD1 matching over 10 bases. Losses at the gene ends were 0 bases for V and 6 bases for J; bases not matched to a gene: 3. CDR1 is SGDLS, CDR2 YYNGEE, per germline. The CDR3 covers 14 residues. CDR3 nucleotides: TGTGCCAGCAGCGTAGTCGGGACAGGGGCCGAGCAGTACTTC. This codes for CASSVVGTGAEQYF.

The chain uses TRBV19 and TRBJ1-6, with 9 bases fitting TRBD1. The CDR3 length is 16 residues. Germline CDR1 is LNHDA and CDR2 is SQIVND (reference sequence). Trimming took 5 bases from V and 5 from J; bases not matched to a gene: 7. In DNA, the CDR3 is TGTGCCAGTAGTTCCTTCGGACAGGGGAATAATTCACCCCTCCACTTT. Translating gives CASSSFGQGNNSPLHF.

This clonotype was counted many times. This sequence joins TRBV28 and TRBJ1-2, with a weak D call TRBD1 (6 bases). With 2 bases removed from V and 1 base from J, the gap between germline ends came to 8 bases. This CDR3 has 14 residues. Germline V gene lookup returns CDR1 MDHEN and CDR2 SYDVKM. The CDR3 DNA follows: TGTGCCAGCAGTTTAGGGGGCCGTAACTATGGCTACACCTTC. It yields the protein CASSLGGRNYGYTF.

This chain uses TRBV27 with TRBJ2-7, with D possibly matching TRBD2 (7 bases). The germline V and J ends were trimmed by 6 bases and 2 bases, with 20 bases remaining between them. Per the germline V gene, CDR1 is MNHEY and CDR2 is SMNVEV (reference sequence). This CDR3 is built from 16 residues. CDR3 bases: TGTGCCAGCAGGCCCCTGGGGGGGCGTTCCGCCTACGAGCAGTACTTC. Amino acids: CASRPLGGRSAYEQYF.

The chain has TRBV11-2 and TRBJ2-7; 12 positions match TRBD2. CDR1 and CDR2 (germline): SGHAT, FQNNGV. V dropped 6 bases and J dropped 2; count of bases not matched to a gene: 8. The CDR3 has 16 amino acids. CDR3 coding DNA: TGTGCCAGCAGTCCCCTAGCGGGAGGGCCCCCCTACGAGCAGTACTTC. Encoded protein: CASSPLAGGPPYEQYF. Combining the CDR3 with reference TRBV11-2 and TRBJ2-7 gives the whole variable domain EAGVAQSPRYKIIEKRQSVAFWCNPISGHATLYWYQQILGQGPKLLIQFQNNGVVDDSQLPKDRFSAERLKGVDSTLKIQPAKLEDSAVYLCASSPLAGGPPYEQYFGPGTRLTVT.

This clonotype was detected many times. Its ends do not fully match the called genes, so a read error is possible. The chain recombines TRBV20-1 with TRBJ2-5, with D unresolved. Germline-derived CDR1 and CDR2 are DFQATT and SNEGSKA (reference sequence). The CDR3 extends over 11 amino acids. CDR3 protein: CGARVSETQYF. The CDR3 DNA reads TGCGGTGCTAGAGTGTCAGAGACCCAGTACTTC.

This chain connects TRBV6-2 or TRBV6-3 to TRBJ1-1; D remains ambiguous. The length of the CDR3 is 14 residues. V lost 0 bases to trimming and J lost 7 bases, with 12 bases between them. Germline V lookup: CDR1 MNHEY, CDR2 SVGEGT. The CDR3 nucleotides are TGTGCCAGCAGTTACTCGACGGCAGAGGGTGAAGCTTTCTTT. This codes for CASSYSTAEGEAFF.

This chain connects TRBV7-2 to TRBJ2-7, with 14 bases matching TRBD2. Germline trimming cut 4 bases from V and 3 bases from J; bases unmatched to any gene: 8. The germline V gene encodes CDR1 SGHTA and CDR2 FQGNSA. This CDR3 region has 17 residues. The CDR3 region is CASSSRAGTSGSYEQYF. CDR3 DNA sequence: TGTGCCAGCAGCTCTAGGGCCGGGACTAGCGGGAGCTACGAGCAGTACTTC. Full variable domain (rest looked up from reference TRBV7-2 and TRBJ2-7): GAGVSQSPSNKVTEKGKDVELRCDPISGHTALYWYRQSLGQGLEFLIYFQGNSAPDKSGLPSDRFSAERTGGSVSTLTIQRTQQEDSAVYLCASSSRAGTSGSYEQYFGPGTRLTVT.

This clonotype has more than one count but fewer than ten. The chain uses TRBV6-2 or TRBV6-3 and TRBJ2-3; TRBD1 agrees at 8 bases. The CDR3 runs to 15 residues. The germline V gene has CDR1 MNHEY and CDR2 SVGEGT. V dropped 2 bases and J dropped 7; count of bases not matched to a gene: 8. The CDR3 reads CASSYRPGGIHTQYF. The DNA for the CDR3 is TGTGCCAGCAGTTACCGGCCAGGGGGCATCCATACGCAGTATTTT.

This clonotype occurred many times. The rearrangement uses TRBV15 and TRBJ2-5, with 15 nucleotides matching TRBD2. The CDR3 is 16 residues long. Trimming at V came to 3 bases and at J to 4 bases, leaving 3 bases not matched to a gene. Germline CDR1 LNHNV, CDR2 YYDKDF (reference sequence). The CDR3 spells CATSSWTSGRVETQYF. In DNA form, the CDR3 reads TGTGCCACCAGCAGTTGGACTAGCGGGAGGGTAGAGACCCAGTACTTC.

The table lists this clonotype with many counts. The V and J genes are TRBV4-1 and TRBJ2-7; 8 nucleotides align to TRBD2. The CDR3 runs 17 residues. Trimming at V came to 3 bases and at J to 2 bases, leaving 12 bases not matched to a gene. CDR1 is MGHRA, CDR2 YSYEKL, per germline. CDR3 loop: CASSQSSLAGNPYEQYF. CDR3 coding DNA: TGCGCCAGCAGCCAGTCAAGTTTAGCGGGAAATCCCTACGAGCAGTACTTC.

This clonotype was found many times. The rearrangement links TRBV20-1 to TRBJ2-7; 8 bases match TRBD2. This CDR3 has 14 amino acids. Per the germline V gene, CDR1 is DFQATT and CDR2 is SNEGSKA (reference sequence). Losses at the gene ends were 5 bases for V and 0 bases for J; bases not matched to a gene: 6. This CDR3 reads CSAGLAGTSYEQYF. For the CDR3, the DNA is TGCAGTGCTGGGCTAGCGGGTACCTCCTACGAGCAGTACTTC.

The sample holds many counts of this clonotype. The chain links TRBV20-1 to TRBJ2-7; 7 bases fit TRBD2. This CDR3 spans 16 amino acids. Germline-derived CDR1 and CDR2 are DFQATT and SNEGSKA (reference sequence). J was trimmed by 4 bases and V by 0 bases; bases with no gene match: 12. This CDR3 is CSARDFRAGDLYEQYF. CDR3 DNA sequence: TGCAGTGCTAGAGATTTTAGGGCGGGAGATCTATACGAGCAGTACTTC.